The 19 T cell receptor beta chains presented below share a single source sample, sequenced in a study of blood T cell repertoires in COVID-19. Assay: immunoSEQ multiplex PCR; the TCRdb copy retains only in-frame clones and omits some. The profile shows 230,000 or so clones, 80% to 85% of them singletons. Sequenced material: peripheral blood. Receptor source: a human donor in a cohort sampled during active COVID-19.

The rearrangement uses TRBV7-2 and TRBJ2-7; D possibly corresponds to TRBD2 (5 bases). The CDR3 is 12 residues long. CDR1 is SGHTA and CDR2 is FQGNSA in the germline V gene. Trimming cost V 8 bases and J 2 bases, with 10 bases left between them. Here the CDR3 reads CASSGGTYEQYF. In DNA, the CDR3 is TGTGCCAGCTCTGGAGGAACCTACGAGCAGTACTTC.

The V gene is TRBV2, the J gene TRBJ1-2; TRBD1 matches at 9 bases. Germline V gene data show CDR1 as SNHLY and CDR2 as FYNNEI. The CDR3 has 14 residues. The V segment lost 7 bases and the J segment 7 bases; nucleotides outside the gene matches: 10. The CDR3 spells CASIERDRAGGYTF. CDR3 in DNA: TGTGCCAGCATCGAACGGGACAGGGCGGGTGGCTACACCTTC.

This rearrangement joins TRBV5-1 to TRBJ2-3; 8 bases line up with TRBD1. This CDR3 comprises 15 residues. Germline CDR1 and CDR2: SGHRS and YFSETQ. V trimming: 2 bases; J trimming: 5 bases; junction bases outside the gene matches: 7. The CDR3 DNA reads as TGCGCCAGCAGCTTCCCGAGACAGGGGAGAGATACGCAGTATTTT. Protein product: CASSFPRQGRDTQYF.

This clone was detected only once. This chain joins TRBV7-9 and TRBJ1-4; D possibly corresponds to TRBD1 (5 bases). The CDR3 runs to 15 residues. From germline, CDR1 is SEHNR and CDR2 FQNEAQ (reference sequence). V dropped 3 bases and J dropped 0 bases, with 8 bases sitting between them. For the CDR3, the DNA is TGTGCCAGCAGCTTTCGACAGCCAACTAATGAAAAACTGTTTTTT. As protein: CASSFRQPTNEKLFF.

This clone was seen only a few times. The chain employs TRBV25-1 and TRBJ1-2; 7 nucleotides agree with TRBD1. The CDR3 totals 14 residues. In germline, CDR1 is MGHDK, CDR2 SYGVNS. The ends lost 6 bases at V and 7 bases at J; junction bases unmatched: 11. CDR3 sequence (DNA): TGTGCCAGCAGACCCCAGGGGGTCTTCACTGGCTACACCTTC. Its translation: CASRPQGVFTGYTF.

The rearrangement joins TRBV3-1 (or the pseudogene TRBV3-2) to TRBJ2-2; no definite D call. The length of the CDR3 is 13 residues. The germline CDR1 and CDR2 sequences are LGHDT and YNNKEL (reference sequence). Trimming left V 6 bases short and J 6 bases short, with 11 bases between. Here the CDR3 reads CASSLYVAGELFF. CDR3 DNA: TGTGCCAGCAGTCTCTATGTGGCCGGGGAGCTGTTTTTT.

The rearrangement joins TRBV5-8 to TRBJ1-1; tentative D call: TRBD1 (5 bases). V shed 1 base and J shed 5 bases, with 21 bases lying between them. Germline CDR1 SGHTS, CDR2 YDEGEE. The CDR3 loop spans 17 amino acids. The DNA for the CDR3 is TGTGCCAGCAGCTTGATTCCCGGGGGGGACTTAATAACTGAAGCTTTCTTT. As protein: CASSLIPGGDLITEAFF.

The gene calls are TRBV4-1 and TRBJ2-5; TRBD2 aligns across 9 bases. This CDR3 has 16 amino acids. Germline CDR1 is MGHRA and CDR2 is YSYEKL. The J segment lost 2 bases and the V segment lost 4 bases, leaving 8 bases of the junction unmatched. The CDR3 sequence is CASSRGAGGDQETQYF. The CDR3 nucleotides are TGCGCCAGCAGCCGGGGGGCGGGAGGGGATCAAGAGACCCAGTACTTC.

The rearrangement uses TRBV6-7 and TRBJ2-7, with 14 bases matching TRBD2. TRBV6-7 carries the ORF label, with uncertain function. With V trimmed by 2 bases and J by 3 bases, 24 bases remained unmatched. CDR3 length: 23 amino acids. CDR3 in DNA: TGTGCCAGCAGTTACAGCCGAAGATTTCCGGGACTAGCGGGGGCGATCCCTAACTACGAGCAGTACTTC. It codes for CASSYSRRFPGLAGAIPNYEQYF.

V usage is TRBV28 and J usage is TRBJ2-7; D is ambiguous. This CDR3 comprises 14 residues. The germline V gene has CDR1 MDHEN and CDR2 SYDVKM. V was clipped by 4 bases and J by 4 bases, with 14 bases between them. For the CDR3, the DNA is TGTGCCAGCAGTTCCTCACACCGCTGGTACGAGCAGTACTTC. This encodes CASSSSHRWYEQYF.

V is TRBV25-1 and J is TRBJ2-7; a weak D match, TRBD1 (6 bases). The V and J ends lost 4 bases and 2 bases respectively, with 12 bases between them. This CDR3 comprises 14 residues. CDR1 MGHDK and CDR2 SYGVNS come from the germline V gene. The CDR3 region has the DNA TGTGCCAGCAGTGCAAACAGGGCTCCCTACGAGCAGTACTTC. Encoded protein: CASSANRAPYEQYF.

The J gene is TRBJ2-7, the V gene TRBV5-1, with 8 bases that match TRBD2. The CDR3 extends over 15 amino acids. After removal of 7 bases from V and 2 bases from J, the junction contained 11 bases not matched to a gene. Germline CDR1 and CDR2: SGHRS and YFSETQ. The CDR3: CASARVAGLTYEQYF. The CDR3, as DNA: TGCGCCAGCGCACGAGTAGCGGGACTTACCTACGAGCAGTACTTC.

The chain recombines TRBV27 with TRBJ1-3, with TRBD1 identical over 9 bases. The CDR3 length is 16 residues. The germline V gene encodes CDR1 MNHEY and CDR2 SMNVEV (reference sequence). With V trimmed by 6 bases and J by 3 bases, 9 bases remained unmatched. CDR3 residues: CASRALGQGLGNTIYF. Written as DNA, the CDR3 is TGTGCCAGCAGAGCGCTTGGACAGGGGCTTGGAAACACCATATATTTT.

The rearrangement uses TRBV5-3 and TRBJ2-4; 16 nucleotides align to TRBD2. TRBV5-3 is recorded as an ORF, its role being uncertain. V lost 4 bases to trimming and J lost 4 bases; unmatched junction nucleotides: 14. The CDR3 covers 20 residues. This CDR3 reads CARSPAGGTSGRAGKNIQYF. The CDR3 DNA follows: TGTGCCAGAAGCCCGGCGGGAGGGACTAGCGGGAGGGCCGGAAAAAACATTCAGTACTTC.

The chain uses TRBV24-1 and TRBJ1-1, with no clear D. The CDR3 loop spans 14 amino acids. V was trimmed by 4 bases and J by 4 bases, leaving 12 bases between them. Germline lookup yields CDR1 KGHDR and CDR2 SFDVKD. The CDR3 protein is CATSETGRSTEAFF. The CDR3 DNA sequence: TGTGCCACCAGTGAAACCGGGAGGAGCACTGAAGCTTTCTTT.

This sequence joins TRBV7-2 and TRBJ1-5; no firm D call. The CDR3 consists of 14 residues. V was pared by 1 base and J by 3 bases, with 7 bases between. Germline-derived CDR1 and CDR2 are SGHTA and FQGNSA. CDR3 amino acids: CASSLGQNNQPQHF. CDR3 nucleotides: TGTGCCAGCAGCTTAGGGCAGAACAATCAGCCCCAGCATTTT.

As concerns this clone: This may come from a read error, since a much larger clone is one base off. The J gene is TRBJ2-7, the V gene TRBV28; no definite D call. The CDR3 loop spans 11 amino acids. Germline V gene data show CDR1 as MDHEN and CDR2 as SYDVKM. Trimming stripped 4 bases from V and 2 bases from J, with 3 bases between. CDR3 region: CASSSAYEQYF. The DNA of the CDR3 is TGTGCCAGCAGTTCCGCCTACGAGCAGTACTTC.

The V call is TRBV19, the J call TRBJ2-3; D possibly corresponds to TRBD2 (5 bases). Trimming took 5 bases from V and 2 from J, leaving 14 bases between them. In germline, CDR1 is LNHDA, CDR2 SQIVND (reference sequence). The CDR3 runs 15 residues. DNA for the CDR3: TGTGCCAGTAGTCTAGCTAGCTCTTACACAGATACGCAGTATTTT. It codes for CASSLASSYTDTQYF.

This clone has just a few counts. The chain has TRBV4-1 and TRBJ1-1; D perhaps matches TRBD1 (6 bases). Trimming stripped 6 bases from V and 1 base from J, with 9 bases between. This CDR3 spans 13 amino acids. CDR1 is MGHRA and CDR2 is YSYEKL in the germline V gene. The CDR3 DNA sequence: TGCGCCAGCAGGCGGACAGCGAACACTGAAGCTTTCTTT. Amino acid sequence: CASRRTANTEAFF.